The present T cell receptor beta chain was sequenced within a study of control samples from healthy donors and cancer patients. The ends lost 2 bases at V and 5 bases at J; junction bases unmatched: 8. This CDR3 has 16 residues. Germline loops: CDR1 MDHEN, CDR2 SYDVKM. Some clones are missing from TCRdb's copy, which holds only in-frame ones; the method was immunoSEQ multiplex PCR. The table includes about 140,000 clones, roughly 92% detected once. The chain has TRBV28 and TRBJ1-5; 8 nucleotides line up with TRBD1. This receptor was obtained from a man aged 30 to 45 in good health. Sequencing was performed on blood. This CDR3 reads CASSLRQGAFYQPQHF. CDR3 DNA sequence: TGTGCCAGCAGTTTAAGGCAGGGGGCCTTTTATCAGCCCCAGCATTTT.